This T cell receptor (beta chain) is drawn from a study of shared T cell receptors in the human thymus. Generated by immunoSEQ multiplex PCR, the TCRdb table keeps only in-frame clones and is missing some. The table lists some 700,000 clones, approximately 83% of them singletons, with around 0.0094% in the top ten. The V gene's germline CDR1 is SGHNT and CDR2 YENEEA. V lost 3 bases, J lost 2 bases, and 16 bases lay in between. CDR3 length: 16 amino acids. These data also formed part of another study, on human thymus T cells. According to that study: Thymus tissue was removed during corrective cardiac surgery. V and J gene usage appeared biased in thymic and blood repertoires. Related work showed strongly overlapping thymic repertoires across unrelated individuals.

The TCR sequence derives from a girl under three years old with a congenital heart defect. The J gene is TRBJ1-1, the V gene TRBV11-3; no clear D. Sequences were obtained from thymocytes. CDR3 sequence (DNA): TGTGCCAGCAGCTTCAGTGGCGTCGGACTAAACACTGAAGCTTTCTTT. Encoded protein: CASSFSGVGLNTEAFF. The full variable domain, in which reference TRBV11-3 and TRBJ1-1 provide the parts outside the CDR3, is EAGVVQSPRYKIIEKKQPVAFWCNPISGHNTLYWYLQNLGQGPELLIRYENEEAVDDSQLPKDRFSAERLKGVDSTLKIQPAELGDSAVYLCASSFSGVGLNTEAFFGQGTRLTVV.